The table lists the clone carrying this TCR beta chain with a few counts. Its target is not known. These data originate in a study of cytotoxic CD8 clonotypes in ibrutinib-treated CLL. In the study overall: For this cohort, patients were some 12 relapsed/refractory and some 15 treatment-naive, while some 18 were IGHV unmutated. Samples had a mean of around 280,000 productive templates and around 89,000 productive rearrangements.

Study-level findings and limits: In comparison with age-matched healthy donors, baseline clonality was higher and tracked circulating CD8+ T-cell counts. Different sampling times were used for sustained-remission and progressing patients.

CDR3 size: 16 residues. Germline CDR1 is MDHEN and CDR2 is SYDVKM. V was shortened by 3 bases and J by 0 bases, with 12 bases between the two germline ends. The assay was immunoSEQ multiplex PCR, and TCRdb's table has in-frame clones only and misses some. The profile shows fewer than 70,000 clones, more than 70% of them singletons. The chain has TRBV28 and TRBJ1-5; D is uncertain. The clonotype was recovered from a human donor with chronic lymphocytic leukemia. The specimen was PBMCs, collected after 12 months of ibrutinib treatment. The CDR3 region has the DNA TGTGCCAGCAGTTTTGGGGTGAGCTATAGCAATCAGCCCCAGCATTTT. This encodes CASSFGVSYSNQPQHF.